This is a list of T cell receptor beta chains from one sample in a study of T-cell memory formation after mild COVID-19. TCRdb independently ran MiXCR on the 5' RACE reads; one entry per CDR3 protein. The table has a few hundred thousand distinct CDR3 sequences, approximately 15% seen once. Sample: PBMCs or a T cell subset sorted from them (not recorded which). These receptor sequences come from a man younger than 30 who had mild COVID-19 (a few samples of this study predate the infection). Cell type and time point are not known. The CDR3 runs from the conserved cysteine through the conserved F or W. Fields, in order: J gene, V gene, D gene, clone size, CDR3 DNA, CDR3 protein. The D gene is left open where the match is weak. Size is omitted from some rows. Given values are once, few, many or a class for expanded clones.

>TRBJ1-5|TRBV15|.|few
TGTGCCACCAGTCCTGACCTTAGCAATCAGCCCCAGCATTTT
CATSPDLSNQPQHF
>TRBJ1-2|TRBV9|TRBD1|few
TGTGCCAGCAGCGTAGACGGCAGGGGGGTCTATGGCTACACCTTC
CASSVDGRGVYGYTF
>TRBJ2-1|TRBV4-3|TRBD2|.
TGCGCCAGCAGCCAAGACTGGGGCGGGGGCAATGAGCAGTTCTTC
CASSQDWGGGNEQFF
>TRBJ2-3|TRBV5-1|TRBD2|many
TGCGCCAGCAGCCGGGGGGGGACAACAGATACGCAGTATTTT
CASSRGGTTDTQYF
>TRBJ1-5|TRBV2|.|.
TGTGCCAGCAACAGGATTAGCAATCAGCCCCAGCATTTT
CASNRISNQPQHF
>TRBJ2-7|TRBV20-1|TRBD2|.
TGCAGTGCTAGAGATCCGCATTGGATAGCGGGTTACGAGCAGTACTTC
CSARDPHWIAGYEQYF
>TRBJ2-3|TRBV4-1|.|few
TGCGCCAGCAGCCCCCGGCAGTGGGTCCAAGATACGCAGTATTTT
CASSPRQWVQDTQYF
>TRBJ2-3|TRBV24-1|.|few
TGTGCCACCAGTGATCCCAGGGCTTACACAGATACGCAGTATTTT
CATSDPRAYTDTQYF
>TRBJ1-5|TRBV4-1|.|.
TGCGCCAGCAGCCAAGATTGGAGCAATCAGCCCCAGCATTTT
CASSQDWSNQPQHF
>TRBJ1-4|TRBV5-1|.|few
TGCGCCAGCAGCTTGCTAGGGAATGAAAAACTGTTTTTT
CASSLLGNEKLFF
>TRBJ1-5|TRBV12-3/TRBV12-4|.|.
TGTGCCAGCACTCTCGGCAGGGAACAGCCCCAGCATTTT
CASTLGREQPQHF
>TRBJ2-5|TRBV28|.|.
TGTGCCAGCAGTTTCGACCTTAAGACGGGAGACCTAGGGGAGACCCAGTACTTC
CASSFDLKTGDLGETQYF
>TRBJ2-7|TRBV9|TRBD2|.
TGTGCCAGCAGCCCTGGCGGGGGGTCACTCGAGCAGTACTTC
CASSPGGGSLEQYF
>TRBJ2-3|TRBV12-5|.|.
TGTGCTAGTGGTTTGGGCTGGGATACGCAGTATTTT
CASGLGWDTQYF
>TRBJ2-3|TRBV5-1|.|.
TGCGCCAGCAGCTTAGCCTCAATACACACAGATACGCAGTATTTT
CASSLASIHTDTQYF
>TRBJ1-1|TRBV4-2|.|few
TGTGCCAGCAGCCCCGGGCCAGGGCAGAACACTGAAGCTTTCTTT
CASSPGPGQNTEAFF
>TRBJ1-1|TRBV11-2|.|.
TGTGCCAGCAGCTTGCTTTCTGAAGCTTTCTTT
CASSLLSEAFF
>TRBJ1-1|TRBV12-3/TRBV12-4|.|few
TGTGCCAGCAGTTTGGCAGGGAGAGGAACTGAAGCTTTCTTT
CASSLAGRGTEAFF
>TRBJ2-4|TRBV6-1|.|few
TGTGCCAGCAGTCTAAGGGCCGGGGTTGATGACATTCAGTACTTC
CASSLRAGVDDIQYF
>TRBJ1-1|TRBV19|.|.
TGTGCCAGTAGTATAGGGACCCAGAACACTGAAGCTTTCTTT
CASSIGTQNTEAFF
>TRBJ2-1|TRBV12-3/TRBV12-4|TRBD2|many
TGTGCCAGCAGAGCGGGACTTCCCACTGGTGAGCAGTTCTTC
CASRAGLPTGEQFF
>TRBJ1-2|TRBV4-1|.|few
TGCGCCAGCAGCCAAGTGGCGGGAGAGCGCTACACCTTC
CASSQVAGERYTF
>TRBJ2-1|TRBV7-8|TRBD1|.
TGTGCCAGCAGGCCACCTCAGGCCGGGACAGGGTTTGTCTTC
CASRPPQAGTGFVF
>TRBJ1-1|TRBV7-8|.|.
TGTGCCAGCAGCTTAGCGCCCGGCGGCATGAACACTGAAGCTTTCTTT
CASSLAPGGMNTEAFF
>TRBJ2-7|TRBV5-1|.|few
TGCGCCAGCAACGACGAATACGAGCAGTACTTC
CASNDEYEQYF
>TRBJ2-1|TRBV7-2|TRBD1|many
TGTGCCAGCAGCTCCCAGGGGGCCTGGAATGAGCAGTTCTTC
CASSSQGAWNEQFF
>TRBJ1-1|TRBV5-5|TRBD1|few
TGTGCCAGCAGCTTGGGGGGCACAGGGGGTGCTTTCTTT
CASSLGGTGGAFF
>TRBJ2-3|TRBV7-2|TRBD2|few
TGTGCCAGCAGCCGAGTTGCGGGGGGGAGCACAGATACGCAGTATTTT
CASSRVAGGSTDTQYF
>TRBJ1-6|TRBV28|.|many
TGTGCCAGCAGTTTATCTAGGGGGTCCTATAATTCACCCCTCCACTTT
CASSLSRGSYNSPLHF
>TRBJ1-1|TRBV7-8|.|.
TGTGCCAGCAGTCACTCGACCGGGAACACTGAAGCTTTCTTT
CASSHSTGNTEAFF
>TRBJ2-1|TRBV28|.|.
TGTGCCAGCAGTTTATCTCTGGGACGCAGCTCCTACAATGAGCAGTTCTTC
CASSLSLGRSSYNEQFF
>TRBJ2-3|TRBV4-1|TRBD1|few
TGCGCCAGCAGCCTAGGACAGGGACTCACAGATACGCAGTATTTT
CASSLGQGLTDTQYF
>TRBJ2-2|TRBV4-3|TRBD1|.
TGCGCCAGCAGCCAAGGGACAGGGTCGAACACCGGGGAGCTGTTTTTT
CASSQGTGSNTGELFF
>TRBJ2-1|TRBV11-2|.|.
TGTGCCAGCAGCTCGACAGTACGTGGACAGTTCTTC
CASSSTVRGQFF
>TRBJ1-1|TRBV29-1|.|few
TGCAGCGTTGATGCGTACGGGAACACTGAAGCTTTCTTT
CSVDAYGNTEAFF
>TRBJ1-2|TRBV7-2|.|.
TGTGCCAGCAGCCTGGACAAAAACTATGGCTACACCTTC
CASSLDKNYGYTF
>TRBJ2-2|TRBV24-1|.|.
TGTGCCACCTCCCTGGGTCCCGGGACCATAGGCGGGGAGCTGTTTTTT
CATSLGPGTIGGELFF
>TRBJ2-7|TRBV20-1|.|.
TGCAGTGTAGGAGGATCGGGCGAGCAGTACTTC
CSVGGSGEQYF
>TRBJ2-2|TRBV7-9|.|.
TGTGCCAGCAGCTCCCGACAGGTGGGTACCGGGGAGCTGTTTTTT
CASSSRQVGTGELFF
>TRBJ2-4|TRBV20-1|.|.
TGCAGTGCTAGATTACCGGGACTCCTAGACATTCAGTACTTC
CSARLPGLLDIQYF
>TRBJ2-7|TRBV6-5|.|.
TGTGCCAGCAGTTACTCAGGGAGCGAGCAGTACTTC
CASSYSGSEQYF
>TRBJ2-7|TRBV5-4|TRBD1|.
TGTGCCAGCAGCTCTCCCGGCGGGGCAGGGGGCATTTACGAGCAGTACTTC
CASSSPGGAGGIYEQYF
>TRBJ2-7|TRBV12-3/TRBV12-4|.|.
TGTGCCAGCAAGTGGGGGCCGGGTGTGTCCAACGAGCAGTACTTC
CASKWGPGVSNEQYF
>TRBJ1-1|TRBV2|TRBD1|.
TGTGCCAACAGGCTGGGACAGGGCACTGAAGCTTTCTTT
CANRLGQGTEAFF
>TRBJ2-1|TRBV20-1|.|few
TGCAGTGCTAGCCCATCTGTTAATGAGCAGTTCTTC
CSASPSVNEQFF
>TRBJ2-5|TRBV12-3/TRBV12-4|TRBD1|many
TGTGCCAGCAGGGATCCCTACCTAAGACAGGGGGACCAAGAGACCCAGTACTTC
CASRDPYLRQGDQETQYF
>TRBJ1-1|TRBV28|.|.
TGTGCCAGCGCACAGGGCGGGACTGAAGCTTTCTTT
CASAQGGTEAFF
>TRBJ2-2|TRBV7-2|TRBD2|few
TGTGCCAGCAGCTTCCTAGCGGGGGGGACTTCGAACACCGGGGAGCTGTTTTTT
CASSFLAGGTSNTGELFF
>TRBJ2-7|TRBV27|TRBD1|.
TGTGCCAGCAGTCTACATCAGGGGGCCCGCGAGCAGTACTTC
CASSLHQGAREQYF